This TCR beta chain was found in a study of blood T cell repertoires in COVID-19. The method was immunoSEQ multiplex PCR; TCRdb's version includes in-frame clones alone and lacks a portion of them. The table lists some 380,000 clones, 80% to 90% of them singletons, with roughly 1.4% in the top ten. Trimming cost V 9 bases and J 6 bases, with 20 bases left between them. CDR1 and CDR2 from the germline V gene are MNHEY and SVGAGI. This CDR3 has 15 amino acids. This clone was observed a single time. The sample consisted of PBMCs or T cells enriched from blood (not recorded which). This receptor was identified in a man aged 30-40 years who had recovered from COVID-19. The chain carries TRBV6-5 and TRBJ2-2; a weak D match, TRBD2 (6 bases). The CDR3 DNA sequence: TGTGCCAGTTCCCACGAAGAGGCGGGGTCCGGGGAGCTGTTTTTT. This codes for CASSHEEAGSGELFF.